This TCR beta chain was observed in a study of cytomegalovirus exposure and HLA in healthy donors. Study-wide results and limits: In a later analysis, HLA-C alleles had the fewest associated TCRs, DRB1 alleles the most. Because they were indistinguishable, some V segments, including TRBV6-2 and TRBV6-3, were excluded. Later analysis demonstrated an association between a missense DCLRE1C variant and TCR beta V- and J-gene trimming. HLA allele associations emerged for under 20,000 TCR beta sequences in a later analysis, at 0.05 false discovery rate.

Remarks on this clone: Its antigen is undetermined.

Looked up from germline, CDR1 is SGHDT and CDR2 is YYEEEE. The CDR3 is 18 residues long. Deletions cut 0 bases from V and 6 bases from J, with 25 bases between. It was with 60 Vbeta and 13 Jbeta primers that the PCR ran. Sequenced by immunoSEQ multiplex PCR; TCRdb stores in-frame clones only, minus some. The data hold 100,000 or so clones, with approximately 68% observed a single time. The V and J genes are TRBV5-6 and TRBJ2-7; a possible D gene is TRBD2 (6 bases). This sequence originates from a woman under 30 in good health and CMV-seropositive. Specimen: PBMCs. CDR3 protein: CASSLAGDLAARWGEQYF. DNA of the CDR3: TGTGCCAGCAGCTTGGCGGGCGACTTAGCGGCACGGTGGGGCGAGCAGTACTTC.